Sequencing of this T cell receptor beta chain was carried out in a study of PD-L1 blockade in urothelial cancer. The assay was immunoSEQ multiplex PCR, and TCRdb's table has in-frame clones only and misses some. This table holds tens of thousands of clones, about 86% found once. As for time point: pretreatment peripheral blood. Only a few counts were recorded for this clone. The sample here was PBMCs, taken around atezolizumab (anti-PD-L1) treatment. This sequence was found in a man aged 60-69 years with urothelial cancer.

The CDR3 loop reads CASSIGTGTTF. The CDR3 DNA reads TGTGCCAGTAGTATTGGGACAGGTACGACCTTC. J is TRBJ1-2 and V is TRBV19, with 8 bases fitting TRBD1. This CDR3 region has 11 residues. Germline V gene sequence: CDR1 LNHDA, CDR2 SQIVND (reference sequence). With 3 bases clipped from V and 14 bases from J, the junction kept 5 bases outside the gene matches.